The present T cell receptor (beta chain) was sequenced within a study of regulatory T cells in long-lasting Graves disease. Sample time point: newly diagnosed GD, antithyroid drugs for less than 3 months. Making the TCR library involved RNA that had been extracted from PBMCs. This CDR3 is 16 amino acids long. Germline CDR1 is SGHDN and CDR2 is FVKESK. With 3 bases removed from V and 0 bases from J, the gap between germline ends came to 14 bases. With iRepertoire HTBI primers and Arm-PCR of CDR3 regions, TCR beta libraries were built. MiXCR, run by TCRdb on the multiplex PCR reads, gives a single entry per CDR3 protein. The sample comprises 400,000 to 450,000 distinct CDR3 sequences, roughly 17% of which are singletons, and around 10% rests with the top ten. This clonotype was seen at least ten times. The same sample was also used in a study of T cells in Graves' hyperthyroidism and ophthalmopathy.

Sequenced material: peripheral blood mononuclear cells (PBMCs), taken at new diagnosis, from a patient treated with antithyroid drugs. This sequence originates from a woman aged 25 to 39 with Graves disease. V and J are TRBV14 and TRBJ1-1; unclear D gene. CDR3 DNA sequence: TGTGCCAGCAGCCACTCCCTCGGGCACCTGAACACTGAAGCTTTCTTT. Amino acid sequence: CASSHSLGHLNTEAFF.